This T cell receptor beta chain was retrieved from a study of regulatory T cells in long-lasting Graves disease. Germline V gives CDR1 WNHNN, CDR2 SYGVQD (reference sequence). Deletions cut 3 bases from V and 4 bases from J, with 10 bases between. The CDR3 length is 14 residues. For this clonotype: Its matching antigen is unknown.

General study findings and limits: Persistent Graves' patients showed less TCR diversity than newly diagnosed ones. Persistent disease samples used TRBV28, TRBJ1-2 and TRBJ2-5 preferentially.

Assembly of TCR beta libraries relied on iRepertoire HTBI primers together with Arm-PCR of CDR3 regions. TCRdb independently ran MiXCR on the multiplex PCR reads; one entry per CDR3 protein. The sample shows a few hundred thousand distinct CDR3 sequences, more than 20% of them seen only once. Indicated time point: persistent/refractory GD, antithyroid drugs over 5 years with positive TRAb. The authors made the TCR library using RNA they extracted from PBMCs. The gene calls are TRBV10-1 and TRBJ2-1; possibly TRBD2 for D (6 bases). This clonotype was sampled from a woman in her forties with Graves disease. Sequences were derived from peripheral blood mononuclear cells (PBMCs), sampled when the disease was refractory, from a patient treated with antithyroid drugs. The CDR3 protein is CASSDLAGYNEQFF. CDR3 DNA sequence: TGCGCCAGCAGTGATTTGGCGGGGTACAATGAGCAGTTCTTC.